A single sample is the source of the 22 T cell receptor beta chains below, sequenced in a study of T cell clonality in common variable immunodeficiency. Profiling relied on immunoSEQ multiplex PCR, and the TCRdb table lists in-frame clones only, not all of them. Singletons are absent from the sample, which has approximately 81,000 clones. The sequencing input was peripheral blood mononuclear cells. The receptor set was obtained from a person between 18 and 75 years old in good health.

This clone was detected ten times or more. The junction departs from germline at one end; a sequencing error may be responsible. The read gets to within 3 residues of the CDR3 end, and the germline J gene fills in the rest. The rearrangement joins TRBV4-2 to TRBJ2-7; TRBD2 matches at 7 bases. CDR3 length: 17 residues. Per germline, CDR1 LGHNA and CDR2 YNFKEQ. Incomplete CDR3 DNA: TGCGCCAGCAGCCAAGAGTATAGGGGACTAAACGTCTACGAG. Translating it yields CASSQEYRGLNVYE. The CDR3 in full is CASSQEYRGLNVYEQYF.

This clone was observed a handful of times. The read comes to an end 3 residues before the CDR3 does, leaving the germline J gene to fill in the end. The chain links TRBV7-3 to TRBJ1-2, with D perhaps TRBD1 (6 bases). This CDR3 is 19 amino acids long. Per germline, CDR1 SGHTA and CDR2 FQGTGA. CDR3: CASSLIGTPTDRPGGDYTF. CDR3 bases read: TGTGCCAGCAGCTTAATTGGAACTCCTACCGACAGGCCAGGTGGTGAC. Using reference TRBV7-3 and TRBJ1-2 for the parts outside the CDR3, the full variable domain is GAGVSQTPSNKVTEKGKYVELRCDPISGHTALYWYRQSLGQGPEFLIYFQGTGAADDSGLPNDRFFAVRPEGSVSTLKIQRTERGDSAVYLCASSLIGTPTDRPGGDYTFGSGTRLTVV.

This clone has at least ten counts. The CDR3 goes on 3 residues after the read ends, and that part is filled in from the germline J gene. The chain joins TRBV5-1 to TRBJ2-7, with TRBD2 identical over 11 bases. Germline V CDR1 and CDR2: SGHRS, YFSETQ. The CDR3 is made up of 15 amino acids. With 1 base clipped from V and 4 bases from J, the junction kept 4 bases outside the gene matches. The chain's CDR3 is CASSLTSGRVYEQYF. The part of the CDR3 DNA that was read is TGCGCCAGCAGCTTGACTAGCGGGAGAGTATACGAG. The variable domain in full, with the rest retrieved from reference TRBV5-1 and TRBJ2-7, is KAGVTQTPRYLIKTRGQQVTLSCSPISGHRSVSWYQQTPGQGLQFLFEYFSETQRNKGNFPGRFSGRQFSNSRSEMNVSTLELGDSALYLCASSLTSGRVYEQYFGPGTRLTVT.

This clone was recorded many times. The read stops 3 residues short of the end of the CDR3; the missing end is completed from the germline J gene. The chain has TRBV4-2 and TRBJ2-2, with 9 bases matching TRBD2. CDR3 size: 20 residues. Germline values: CDR1 LGHNA, CDR2 YNFKEQ. V lost 4 bases, J lost 1 base, and 16 bases stayed unmatched. Here the CDR3 reads CASSPRAGGPAVLNTGELFF. CDR3 bases read: TGTGCCAGCAGCCCTAGGGCGGGAGGGCCCGCCGTCCTGAACACCGGGGAG.

This clone was recorded at least ten times. The read finishes 3 residues shy of the CDR3 end, and the germline J gene is used to complete it. The chain couples TRBV12-5 to TRBJ1-2; 7 nucleotides agree with TRBD1. This CDR3 has 13 residues. The germline V gene has CDR1 LGHNT and CDR2 FRNRAP. The DNA read from the CDR3 is TGTGCTAGCTCACAGGGGTTTTTGTACGGC. It is translated as CASSQGFLYG. Given in full, the CDR3 is CASSQGFLYGYTF. The full variable domain, in which reference TRBV12-5 and TRBJ1-2 provide the parts outside the CDR3, is DARVTQTPRHKVTEMGQEVTMRCQPILGHNTVFWYRQTMMQGLELLAYFRNRAPLDDSGMPKDRFSAEMPDATLATLKIQPSEPRDSAVYFCASSQGFLYGYTFGSGTRLTVV.

This clone was counted at least ten times. The read terminates 3 residues ahead of where the CDR3 ends, so the germline J gene completes it. J is TRBJ2-5 and V is TRBV18, with 7 bases fitting TRBD1. The CDR3 loop spans 15 amino acids. Germline trimming cut 3 bases from V and 4 bases from J; bases unmatched to any gene: 8. Germline-derived CDR1 and CDR2 are KGHSH and LQKENI. The CDR3 bases that were read are TGTGCCAGCTCACCTCTGGACAGGTCACGAGAGACC. Its translation is CASSPLDRSRET. The CDR3 as a whole reads CASSPLDRSRETQYF.

This clone appeared many times. The junction departs from the called germline gene at one end, perhaps through a read error. The CDR3 end is not reached by the read, which stops 3 residues before it; the germline J gene fills it in. The chain carries TRBV4-2 and TRBJ2-3; 8 bases agree with TRBD1. The CDR3 length is 15 residues. CDR1 is LGHNA and CDR2 is YNFKEQ in the germline V gene. The covered CDR3 bases are TGCGCCAGCAGCACAGGGGGGAGCGGCACAGATACG. This sequence encodes CASSTGGSGTDT. The full CDR3 protein is CASSTGGSGTDTQYF.

This clone was recorded at least ten times. The CDR3 end falls 3 residues outside the read, so it is completed with the germline J gene. The rearrangement uses TRBV20-1 and TRBJ2-3; a possible D gene is TRBD2 (5 bases). CDR3 length equals 15 residues. Germline values: CDR1 DFQATT, CDR2 SNEGSKA (reference sequence). The V and J ends lost 6 bases and 0 bases respectively, with 16 bases between them. CDR3 DNA (partial): TGCAGTGCCGAGGAGCGGCGGACTAGCACAGATACG. It specifies CSAEERRTSTDT. The complete CDR3 reads CSAEERRTSTDTQYF.

This clone was detected ten times or more. A read error may produce the germline difference seen at one junction end. The sequence runs out 3 residues before the end of the CDR3; the remainder is reconstructed from the germline J gene. The chain employs TRBV4-2 and TRBJ2-1, with 11 bases identical to TRBD2. This CDR3 comprises 18 residues. Germline V gene sequence: CDR1 LGHNA, CDR2 YNFKEQ. CDR3 bases read: TGCGCCAGCAGCCACCCCAAAACTAGCGGGAGAGCTTCAAATGAG. Amino acid sequence: CASSHPKTSGRASNE. The full CDR3 sequence reads CASSHPKTSGRASNEQFF.

At least ten counts were recorded for this clone. The read terminates 3 residues before the CDR3 end, so the remaining end is supplied by the germline J gene. The rearrangement links TRBV6-4 to TRBJ2-3, with D uncertain. The CDR3 length is 15 residues. V was shortened by 0 bases and J by 0 bases, with 7 bases between the two germline ends. The germline gives CDR1 MRHNA, CDR2 SNTAGT. The DNA read from the CDR3 is TGTGCCAGCAGTGACTCTGAGACTAGCACAGATACG. It codes for CASSDSETSTDT. The CDR3 as a whole reads CASSDSETSTDTQYF.

Many counts were recorded for this clone. Coverage ceases 3 residues before the CDR3 finishes, and the germline J gene fills in the end. The chain is built from TRBV11-2 and TRBJ2-3; maybe TRBD2 (5 bases). Trimming shortened V by 4 bases and J by 5 bases, and 13 bases separated the two germline ends. The V gene's germline CDR1 is SGHAT and CDR2 FQNNGV. The CDR3 covers 14 residues. Partial CDR3 DNA: TGTGCCAGCAGCTGGGCTAGCCAAGGAGATACG. This encodes CASSWASQGDT. The whole CDR3 is CASSWASQGDTQYF.

In this sample, this clone turned up many times. CDR3 protein: CSANHPRGTLTDTQYF. The CDR3 DNA, read in part, is TGCAGTGCTAATCACCCGCGGGGGACCCTCACAGATACG. V and J are TRBV20-1 and TRBJ2-3, with 7 positions matching TRBD2. The read finishes 3 residues shy of the CDR3 end, and the germline J gene is used to complete it. J gave up 2 bases and V 4 bases, and 12 bases lay outside the gene matches. CDR3 length: 16 residues. The germline CDR1 and CDR2 sequences are DFQATT and SNEGSKA (reference sequence).

This clone was recorded a few times. One end of the junction fails to match germline, which may point to a read error. From the germline J gene comes the end of the CDR3, since the read stops 3 residues before it. V gene TRBV7-9 combines with J gene TRBJ1-2, with 9 bases aligning to TRBD1. The CDR3 totals 14 residues. In germline, CDR1 is SEHNR, CDR2 FQNEAQ (reference sequence). The CDR3 here is CSSSFRTGDYGYTF. CDR3 DNA (partial): TGTTCCAGCAGCTTTCGGACAGGGGACTATGGC.

This clone has only a few counts. The sequenced fragment ends 3 residues before the CDR3 boundary, so the rest is inferred from the germline J gene. The chain joins TRBV5-1 to TRBJ1-5; D is possibly TRBD1 (6 bases). Germline V CDR1 and CDR2: SGHRS, YFSETQ. The CDR3 sequence is 15 residues long. V lost 4 bases and J lost 3, with 14 bases in between. The CDR3 sequence: CASSVTGGANQPQHF. CDR3 bases read: TGCGCCAGCAGCGTTACGGGGGGCGCCAATCAGCCC.

This clone has a count of ten or more. The read is 3 residues too short to cover the CDR3 end, so that end is filled in from the germline J gene. V is TRBV7-2 and J is TRBJ1-2, with D perhaps TRBD1 (5 bases). Germline V CDR1 and CDR2: SGHTA, FQGNSA. Deletions cut 6 bases from V and 3 bases from J, with 17 bases between. The CDR3 loop spans 15 amino acids. Partial CDR3 DNA: TGTGCCAGCAGGGACACGGGGGGACCCCACTATGGC. Amino acids: CASRDTGGPHYG. The full CDR3 protein is CASRDTGGPHYGYTF.

This clone has ten or more counts. The DNA ends 3 residues before the CDR3 does, and the rest of the CDR3 is filled in from the germline J gene. The J gene is TRBJ2-7, the V gene TRBV3-1 (or the pseudogene TRBV3-2), with a tentative D call TRBD2 (5 bases). This CDR3 has 15 amino acids. In germline, CDR1 is LGHDT, CDR2 YNNKEL (reference sequence). V lost 6 bases and J 2 bases, leaving 17 bases between the germline ends. The CDR3 loop reads CASRGRTLGTYEQYF. The CDR3 bases that were read are TGTGCCAGCAGGGGCAGGACTCTGGGGACCTACGAG.

This clone has at least ten counts. The read gets to within 3 residues of the CDR3 end, and the germline J gene fills in the rest. This chain links TRBV19 with TRBJ2-2; D is possibly TRBD1 (7 bases). Trimming left V 3 bases short and J 5 bases short, with 16 bases between. This CDR3 has 16 residues. Germline CDR1 reads LNHDA; CDR2 reads SQIVND (reference sequence). CDR3 sequence reads: CASSIIGGGWTGELFF. The covered CDR3 bases are TGTGCCAGTAGTATTATCGGAGGGGGCTGGACCGGGGAG.

The table lists this clone with many counts. The read halts 3 residues ahead of the CDR3 end, with the missing end drawn from the germline J gene. V gene TRBV19 combines with J gene TRBJ1-5; D not resolved. Trimming pared 4 bases from V and 5 bases from J, leaving 18 bases between. The V gene's germline CDR1 is LNHDA and CDR2 SQIVND (reference sequence). The CDR3 has 16 amino acids. CDR3 sequence: CASSRRSPNLYQPQHF. The sequenced part of the CDR3 DNA is TGTGCCAGTAGTAGGCGGTCGCCGAACTTATATCAGCCC.

In its sample, this clone was seen many times. From the germline J gene comes the end of the CDR3, since the read stops 3 residues before it. The V call is TRBV12-3 or TRBV12-4, the J call TRBJ2-1; 11 bases are a match to TRBD1. The CDR3 is 15 amino acids. J was trimmed by 4 bases and V by 5 bases; bases with no gene match: 4. CDR3 residues: CASSKGTGGYNEQFF. The covered CDR3 bases are TGTGCCAGCAGTAAAGGGACAGGGGGATACAATGAG.

This clone was seen many times. The CDR3 goes on 3 residues after the read ends, and that part is filled in from the germline J gene. The chain recombines TRBV11-3 with TRBJ2-3; D perhaps matches TRBD2 (6 bases). Trimming stripped 4 bases from V and 6 bases from J, with 14 bases between. The germline CDR1 and CDR2 sequences are SGHNT and YENEEA. There are 14 residues in the CDR3. CDR3 loop: CASSSHGGLDTQYF. Incomplete CDR3 DNA: TGTGCCAGCAGCTCCCACGGGGGTCTGGATACG.

There are many counts of this clone. The missing CDR3 end, 3 residues past where the read stops, is filled in from the germline J gene. The chain links TRBV19 to TRBJ1-4; a possible D gene is TRBD1 (5 bases). Germline V gives CDR1 LNHDA, CDR2 SQIVND (reference sequence). The CDR3 sequence is 14 residues long. The ends were cut back, 4 bases at V and 6 bases at J, with 12 bases in the middle. The CDR3 region is CASSNTQGYEKLFF. The part of the CDR3 DNA that was read is TGTGCCAGTAGTAATACGCAGGGTTATGAAAAA.

This clone was recorded many times. CDR3 sequence reads: CASSLGGSPYNEQFF. CDR3 DNA, as far as it was read: TGTGCCAGCAGTTTAGGCGGGAGTCCCTACAATGAG. This sequence joins TRBV12-3 or TRBV12-4 and TRBJ2-1; 7 bases agree with TRBD2. Read data end 3 residues before the CDR3 end; the end is taken from the germline J gene. This CDR3 region has 15 residues. Trimming took 1 base from V and 2 from J; bases not matched to a gene: 2.